This T cell receptor beta chain was found in a study of regulatory T cells in long-lasting Graves disease. Arm-PCR of CDR3 regions and iRepertoire HTBI primers were the basis on which TCR beta libraries were built. In the original processing: In the combined samples, some 59 TRBV and 14 to 15 TRBJ segments were identified. MiXCR, applied by TCRdb to the multiplex PCR reads, yields one record per CDR3 protein. TCRdb's processing, not the study's, gives the V and J calls here. The table includes about 440,000 distinct CDR3 sequences, more than 13% detected once. V dropped 5 bases and J dropped 10 bases, with 11 bases sitting between them. From germline, CDR1 is DFQATT and CDR2 SNEGSKA (reference sequence). This CDR3 has 10 amino acids. This clonotype was seen ten or more times. Time point in this sample: newly diagnosed GD, antithyroid drugs for less than 3 months. Following extraction of RNA from PBMCs, that RNA was used to make the TCR library. Approximately 9.6-milliliter peripheral blood samples went into EDTA tubes.

These data were also reused for a study on T cells in Graves' hyperthyroidism and ophthalmopathy.

The sequence derives from a woman aged 25 to 39 with Graves disease. The J gene is TRBJ1-1, the V gene TRBV20-1; D gene ambiguous. The specimen was peripheral blood mononuclear cells (PBMCs), collected at new diagnosis, from a patient treated with antithyroid drugs. Written as DNA, the CDR3 is TGCAGTGCTCCTCTGAGCGGAGCTTTCTTT. Amino acid sequence: CSAPLSGAFF.